Described below is a single T cell receptor beta chain sequence and its context. This clone was observed a handful of times. Its antigen remains undetermined. No base quality information exists; no much larger clone differs at one position. The trial excluded patients who had a history of autoimmune disease or who were on systemic immunosuppression. Peripheral blood for TCR sequencing was drawn from every dose cohort at baseline, at cycle 4 day 1 and at cycle 7 day 1. Samples were obtained from an open-label, multicenter, first-in-human phase I dose-escalation trial of ivuxolimab. Adults with locally advanced or metastatic melanoma, renal cell carcinoma, hepatocellular carcinoma or head and neck squamous cell carcinoma were enrolled in the trial. Before TCR sequencing, CD4+ T cells and CD8+ T cells from peripheral blood were sorted into separate populations. To sequence the TCRbeta CDR3 region, genomic DNA was isolated from the sorted cells. The immunoSEQ Assay was used for sequencing of TCRbeta CDR3 regions. The clones in this table, taken by TCRdb from immuneACCESS, are in-frame only. Not every clone is retained; where verified, under half of the shortfall comes from an unresolved V gene, and the cause of the rest is unknown. The sample contains more than 7,500 clones, 88% of them found a single time. The biggest ten clones account for about 16% of the sample.

The data derive from a study of OX40 agonist ivuxolimab in advanced cancers. General notes on the study: Ivuxolimab, which targeted the costimulatory receptor OX40 (CD134), was an agonistic, fully human IgG2 monoclonal antibody. In the dose-escalation cohort, 82.7% of patients were male, and the mean age was roughly 60 years, with a range of about 20 to 79. Prior anti-PD-1, anti-PD-L1 or anti-CTLA-4 therapy was permitted, and approximately 41% of dose-escalation patients had received checkpoint inhibitors. Three dose-escalation patients achieved partial responses, one with hepatocellular carcinoma and two with cutaneous melanoma. Peripheral TCRbeta sequencing aimed to test whether ivuxolimab altered TCR sequence diversity and caused clonal T-cell expansion. Of the roughly 52 dose-escalation patients, hepatocellular carcinoma was present in around 19, melanoma in approximately 15, renal cell carcinoma in 9 and head and neck cancer in 9. The paper describes the monotherapy dose-escalation part (N of about 50 patients) of the phase I trial of ivuxolimab. Intravenous ivuxolimab was administered to patients every 2 weeks at six dose levels: 0.01, 0.1, 0.3, 1.5, 3 and 10 mg/kg. Overall results and qualifications from the work: At doses of 0.1 to 3.0 mg/kg, clonal expansion of both CD4+ and CD8+ T cells in blood was seen between baseline and week 6. On average, CD8+ T cells showed more expanded clones than CD4+ T cells after ivuxolimab. In the 0.1-3.0 mg/kg groups, partial responders had among the lowest normalized peripheral clonal expansion, particularly in CD8+ T cells. Low levels of normalized T-cell clonal expansion were also seen in some nonresponding patients. The antigen specificity of the clonally expanded peripheral T cells was not determined.

In the germline V gene, CDR1 corresponds to MNHEY and CDR2 to SVGAGI. The CDR3, from cysteine to phenylalanine, totals 15 residues. Of all the DNA, just the CDR3 is kept, 45 bases in frame from base 1. Between the V and J ends, shortened by 6 bases and 4 bases respectively, the junction contains 13 bases. This TCR was sampled from an adult with an advanced solid tumor such as melanoma, head and neck, liver or kidney cancer. This specimen was CD4+ or CD8+ T cells sorted from blood, taken in a trial of the OX40 agonist ivuxolimab. The sequence links TRBV6-5 to TRBJ1-6; TRBD1 might be the D gene, on 5 matching bases. At the DNA level, the sequence is TGTGCCAGCAGGTTTGGCAGGGCGTATAATTCACCCCTCCACTTT. This is translated as CASRFGRAYNSPLHF.